Listed below are T cell receptor beta chains from one sample, sequenced in a study of cytomegalovirus exposure and HLA in healthy donors. Some clones are missing from TCRdb's copy, which holds only in-frame ones; the method was immunoSEQ multiplex PCR. The sample has about 160,000 clones; 80% to 90% are singletons. The material sequenced was PBMCs. The receptors stem from a woman younger than 45 in good health and CMV-seropositive. Both conserved end residues are part of each CDR3. A D gene is named only where the DNA matches it firmly. Where a row states a size, it is once, few, many or the class of an expanded clone; other rows omit it.

j_gene	v_gene	abundance	d_gene	CDR3aa	CDR3nt
TRBJ1-1	TRBV7-6	NA	NA	CASSLLQGFTEAFF	TGTGCCAGCAGCTTACTACAGGGATTCACTGAAGCTTTCTTT
TRBJ2-5	TRBV9	NA	TRBD2	CASSAQVASGIETQYF	TGTGCCAGCAGCGCCCAGGTTGCTAGCGGGATCGAGACCCAGTACTTC
TRBJ1-4	TRBV4-2	few	NA	CASSQDRGGNEKLFF	TGTGCCAGCAGCCAAGATCGGGGGGGCAATGAAAAACTGTTTTTT
TRBJ2-5	TRBV7-7	NA	TRBD1	CASSSDRGLRETQYF	TGTGCCAGCAGCTCCGACAGGGGATTAAGAGAGACCCAGTACTTC
TRBJ2-1	TRBV2	NA	TRBD1	CVQKADRGTGKQFF	TGTGTACAAAAGGCGGACAGGGGGACAGGAAAGCAGTTCTTC
TRBJ2-3	TRBV5-4	once	NA	CASSLRGAGTDTQYF	TGTGCCAGCAGCTTGCGGGGGGCTGGCACAGATACGCAGTATTTT
TRBJ2-7	TRBV5-1	NA	TRBD1	CASSLSGQGEEYF	TGCGCCAGCAGCTTGTCGGGACAGGGAGAGGAGTACTTC
TRBJ2-1	TRBV28	NA	TRBD2	CASSLFGLADNEQFF	TGTGCCAGCAGTTTATTCGGGCTAGCGGACAATGAGCAGTTCTTC
TRBJ2-6	TRBV27	NA	TRBD1	CASRDRGQVSSGANVLTF	TGTGCCAGCAGGGACAGGGGGCAAGTTAGCTCTGGGGCCAACGTCCTGACTTTC
TRBJ1-1	TRBV7-9	NA	NA	CASSPPSGAGSTEAFF	TGTGCCAGCAGCCCCCCGTCCGGGGCGGGGAGCACTGAAGCTTTCTTT
TRBJ2-2	TRBV7-3	NA	TRBD1	CASSYRTGPTGELFF	TGTGCCAGCAGCTACCGGACAGGGCCCACCGGGGAGCTGTTTTTT
TRBJ2-1	TRBV11-2	NA	TRBD1	CASSFQGGAYNEQFF	TGTGCCAGCAGCTTTCAAGGGGGCGCCTACAATGAGCAGTTCTTC
TRBJ1-2	TRBV7-6	NA	TRBD1	CASSSDRLIPYGYTF	TGTGCCAGCAGCTCGGACAGGCTCATCCCCTATGGCTACACCTTC
TRBJ1-3	TRBV7-9	few	NA	CASSLQDSGNTIYF	TGTGCCAGCAGCTTGCAGGACTCTGGAAACACCATATATTTT
TRBJ2-5	TRBV4-1	NA	NA	CASSLGPHIRTQYF	TGCGCCAGCAGCCTTGGGCCCCATATAAGGACCCAGTACTTC
TRBJ1-1	TRBV25-1	NA	NA	CASSRGTTEAFF	TGTGCCAGCAGCAGGGGCACGACTGAAGCTTTCTTT
TRBJ2-7	TRBV4-2	NA	NA	CASSQAEGLSSYEQYF	TGTGCCAGCAGCCAGGCTGAGGGACTGAGCTCCTACGAGCAGTACTTC
TRBJ1-4	TRBV19	NA	NA	CASRRGANEKLFF	TGTGCCAGTAGGCGGGGGGCTAATGAAAAACTGTTTTTT
TRBJ2-5	TRBV19	NA	NA	CASSIPDPSGTQYF	TGTGCCAGTAGTATCCCCGACCCCTCGGGGACCCAGTACTTC
TRBJ2-3	TRBV5-4	NA	TRBD2	CASSTPGTSGSDTQYF	TGTGCCAGCAGCACCCCCGGGACTAGCGGGTCAGATACGCAGTATTTT
TRBJ1-1	TRBV10-3	NA	NA	CAIIGGTEAFF	TGTGCCATCATTGGGGGGACTGAAGCTTTCTTT
TRBJ2-3	TRBV5-6	NA	NA	CASSLAGDTQYF	TGTGCCAGCAGCTTGGCAGGAGATACGCAGTATTTT
TRBJ1-5	TRBV5-1	once	NA	CASSLGGYNQPQHF	TGCGCCAGCAGCTTGGGAGGGTACAATCAGCCCCAGCATTTT
TRBJ2-1	TRBV5-1	once	TRBD1	CASSPRTGGDNEQFF	TGCGCCAGCAGCCCTCGGACAGGGGGTGACAATGAGCAGTTCTTC
TRBJ2-7	TRBV7-3	NA	TRBD2	CASSPGRTEQYF	TGTGCCAGCAGCCCCGGGAGGACCGAGCAGTACTTC
TRBJ2-5	TRBV7-9	once	TRBD2	CASSLPYGGARETQYF	TGTGCCAGCAGCTTACCCTACGGGGGGGCCAGGGAGACCCAGTACTTC
TRBJ2-7	TRBV27	few	TRBD1	CASSPLGTAYYEQYF	TGTGCCAGCAGCCCCTTAGGGACAGCCTATTACGAGCAGTACTTC
TRBJ2-3	TRBV9	NA	TRBD2	CASSVEAGTYTDTQYF	TGTGCCAGCAGCGTAGAAGCGGGGACTTACACAGATACGCAGTATTTT
TRBJ1-6	TRBV5-8	NA	TRBD1	CASSLWGTGTHSPLHF	TGTGCCAGCAGCTTGTGGGGGACAGGGACCCATTCACCCCTCCACTTT
TRBJ2-1	TRBV6-6	few	TRBD2	CASRLAGEPNEQFF	TGTGCCAGCAGGCTAGCGGGGGAGCCGAATGAGCAGTTCTTC
TRBJ1-5	TRBV21-1	once	NA	CASSRAITRDRGDQPQHF	TGTGCCAGCAGCAGAGCAATTACCCGGGACAGGGGGGATCAGCCCCAGCATTTT
TRBJ2-7	TRBV7-8	NA	NA	CASSPDSLAPSYEQYF	TGTGCCAGCAGCCCCGACAGCCTCGCGCCCTCCTACGAGCAGTACTTC
TRBJ2-5	TRBV14	NA	TRBD2	CASSLGTSGGVYQETQYF	TGTGCCAGCAGCCTGGGGACTAGCGGGGGGGTCTACCAAGAGACCCAGTACTTC
TRBJ2-7	TRBV30	NA	NA	CAWEGGRTDEQYF	TGTGCCTGGGAAGGAGGCAGGACGGACGAGCAGTACTTC
TRBJ2-3	TRBV9	once	TRBD2	CASSFRLAGGPDTQYF	TGTGCCAGCAGCTTTCGACTAGCGGGGGGACCAGATACGCAGTATTTT
TRBJ2-2	TRBV29-1	NA	TRBD1	CSVAGTGGTGELFF	TGCAGCGTTGCCGGGACAGGGGGCACCGGGGAGCTGTTTTTT
TRBJ2-6	TRBV4-1	NA	NA	CASSQLRGESSGANVLTF	TGCGCCAGCAGCCAACTCAGGGGAGAAAGCTCTGGGGCCAACGTCCTGACTTTC
TRBJ1-5	TRBV11-2	few	NA	CASSLDSGQPQHF	TGTGCCAGCAGCTTAGACTCAGGTCAGCCCCAGCATTTT
TRBJ2-7	TRBV30	few	NA	CAWSDTGFGEQYF	TGTGCCTGGAGTGACACAGGGTTTGGCGAGCAGTACTTC
TRBJ1-5	TRBV25-1	NA	TRBD1	CASSDATGNQPQHF	TGTGCCAGCAGCGATGCGACAGGGAATCAGCCCCAGCATTTT
TRBJ2-3	TRBV4-3	few	NA	CASSLRTAQAQYF	TGCGCCAGCAGCCTCCGGACTGCCCAGGCGCAGTATTTT
TRBJ1-2	TRBV5-1	NA	TRBD1	CASSCPDRAPDEEGYTF	TGCGCCAGCAGCTGCCCTGACAGGGCCCCTGACGAAGAGGGCTACACCTTC
TRBJ2-1	TRBV6-1	NA	TRBD1	CASSDNWDRGHNEQFF	TGTGCCAGCAGTGATAATTGGGACAGGGGCCACAATGAGCAGTTCTTC
TRBJ2-3	TRBV5-1	NA	TRBD2	CASSLAGGPRTDTQYF	TGCGCCAGCAGCTTGGCGGGGGGGCCTCGAACAGATACGCAGTATTTT
TRBJ1-4	TRBV5-6	few	NA	CASSLGGPNEKLFF	TGTGCCAGCAGCTTGGGGGGCCCCAATGAAAAACTGTTTTTT
TRBJ2-3	TRBV5-4	NA	TRBD2	CASSLGAGSTDTQYF	TGTGCCAGCAGCTTGGGAGCGGGGAGCACAGATACGCAGTATTTT
TRBJ1-3	TRBV2	few	NA	CASSAGFPGNTIYF	TGTGCCAGCAGTGCGGGGTTCCCTGGAAACACCATATATTTT
TRBJ1-1	TRBV18	NA	TRBD1	CASSPGTGGLGTEAFF	TGTGCCAGCTCACCCGGGACAGGGGGCTTAGGCACTGAAGCTTTCTTT